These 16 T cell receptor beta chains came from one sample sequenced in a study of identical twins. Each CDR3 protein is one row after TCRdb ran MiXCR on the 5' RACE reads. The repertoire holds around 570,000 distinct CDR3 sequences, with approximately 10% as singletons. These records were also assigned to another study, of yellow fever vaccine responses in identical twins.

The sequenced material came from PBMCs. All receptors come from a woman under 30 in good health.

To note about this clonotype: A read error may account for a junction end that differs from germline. CDR3 coding DNA: TGTGCTAGCAGCCAGAGTCCAAACTCCTACAATGAGCAGTTCTTC. Amino acids: CASSQSPNSYNEQFF. The chain joins TRBV7-7 to TRBJ2-1; D gene ambiguous. Germline V gene lookup returns CDR1 SSHAT and CDR2 FNYEAQ (reference sequence). The CDR3 extends over 15 amino acids.

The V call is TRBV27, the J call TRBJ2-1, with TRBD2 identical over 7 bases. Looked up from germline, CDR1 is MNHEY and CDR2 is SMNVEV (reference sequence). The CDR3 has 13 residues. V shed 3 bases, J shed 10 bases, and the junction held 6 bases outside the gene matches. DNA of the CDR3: TGTGCCAGCAGTTTGGGTTCGGGGGGAGAGCAGTTCTTC. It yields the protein CASSLGSGGEQFF.

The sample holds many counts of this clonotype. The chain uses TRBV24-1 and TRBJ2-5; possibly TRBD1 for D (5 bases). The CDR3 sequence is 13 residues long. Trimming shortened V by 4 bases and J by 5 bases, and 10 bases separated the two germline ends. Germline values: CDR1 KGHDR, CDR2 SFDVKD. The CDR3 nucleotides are TGTGCCACCAGTGAATCAGGGCCCGAGACCCAGTACTTC. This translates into CATSESGPETQYF.

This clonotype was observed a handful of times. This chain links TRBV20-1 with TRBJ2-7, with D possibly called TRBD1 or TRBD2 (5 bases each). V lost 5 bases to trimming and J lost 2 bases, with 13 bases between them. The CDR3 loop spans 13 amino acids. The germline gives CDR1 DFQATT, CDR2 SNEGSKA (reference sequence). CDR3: CSARALGAYEQYF. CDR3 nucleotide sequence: TGCAGTGCTCGGGCCCTGGGGGCCTACGAGCAGTACTTC.

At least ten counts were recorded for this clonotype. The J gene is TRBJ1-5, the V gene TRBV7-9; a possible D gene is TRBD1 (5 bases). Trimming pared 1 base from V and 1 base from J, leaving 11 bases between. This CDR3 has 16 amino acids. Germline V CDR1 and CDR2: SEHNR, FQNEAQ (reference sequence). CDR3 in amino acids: CASSLGVGGSNQPQHF. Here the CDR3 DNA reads TGTGCCAGCAGCTTAGGTGTGGGGGGAAGCAATCAGCCCCAGCATTTT.

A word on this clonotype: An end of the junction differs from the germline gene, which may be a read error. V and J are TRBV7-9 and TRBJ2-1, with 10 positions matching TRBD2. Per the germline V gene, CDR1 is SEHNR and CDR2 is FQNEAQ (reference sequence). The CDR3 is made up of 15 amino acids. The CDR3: CASSLAGVGGNEQFF. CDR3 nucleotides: TGTGCCAGCAGCCTAGCGGGAGTTGGAGGCAATGAGCAGTTCTTC.

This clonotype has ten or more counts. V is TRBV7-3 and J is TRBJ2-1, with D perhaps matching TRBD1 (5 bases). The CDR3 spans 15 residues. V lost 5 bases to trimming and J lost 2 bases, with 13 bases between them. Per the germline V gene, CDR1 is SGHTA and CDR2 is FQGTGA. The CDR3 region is CASSQGGQTYNEQFF. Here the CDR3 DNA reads TGTGCCAGCAGCCAGGGTGGTCAGACCTACAATGAGCAGTTCTTC.

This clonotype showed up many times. The CDR3: CASTTLAGTDNEQFF. CDR3 DNA: TGCGCCAGCACCACGCTAGCGGGAACCGACAATGAGCAGTTCTTC. The chain uses TRBV5-1 and TRBJ2-1; TRBD2 matches 9 bases. The trim removed 6 bases at V and 5 bases at J, leaving 9 bases unmatched. Germline lookup yields CDR1 SGHRS and CDR2 YFSETQ. This CDR3 has 15 residues. Using reference TRBV5-1 and TRBJ2-1 for the parts outside the CDR3, the full variable domain is KAGVTQTPRYLIKTRGQQVTLSCSPISGHRSVSWYQQTPGQGLQFLFEYFSETQRNKGNFPGRFSGRQFSNSRSEMNVSTLELGDSALYLCASTTLAGTDNEQFFGPGTRLTVL.

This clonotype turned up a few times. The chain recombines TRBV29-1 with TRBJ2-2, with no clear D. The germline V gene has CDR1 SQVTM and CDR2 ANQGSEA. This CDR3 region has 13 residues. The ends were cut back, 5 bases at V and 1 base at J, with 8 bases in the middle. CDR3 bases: TGCAGCGTTCATCAGATGAACACCGGGGAGCTGTTTTTT. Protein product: CSVHQMNTGELFF.

This chain's CDR3 is CASSQELGLAGYNTGELFF. The CDR3 DNA is TGCGCCAGCAGCCAAGAGCTGGGGCTAGCGGGATATAACACCGGGGAGCTGTTTTTT. This chain links TRBV4-3 with TRBJ2-2; 9 bases align to TRBD2. V shed 0 bases and J 2 bases; nucleotides not matched to a gene: 10. This CDR3 region has 19 residues. Germline CDR1 LGHNA, CDR2 YSLEER.

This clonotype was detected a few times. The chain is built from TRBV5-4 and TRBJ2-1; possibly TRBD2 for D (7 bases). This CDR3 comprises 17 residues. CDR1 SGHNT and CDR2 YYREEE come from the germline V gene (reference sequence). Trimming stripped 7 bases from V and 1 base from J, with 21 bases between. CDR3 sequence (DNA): TGTGCCAGCGGGGGGACCAGTCGGGGGGCGTCCTACAATGAGCAGTTCTTC. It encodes CASGGTSRGASYNEQFF.

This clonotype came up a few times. CDR3 in amino acids: CASSEAPRPELYEQYF. CDR3 in DNA: TGTGCCAGCAGTGAAGCTCCTCGGCCAGAACTTTACGAGCAGTACTTC. The gene calls are TRBV6-1 and TRBJ2-7; D is ambiguous. The germline CDR1 and CDR2 sequences are MNHNS and SASEGT. V gave up 0 bases and J gave up 4 bases, with 16 bases separating them. The CDR3 loop spans 16 amino acids.

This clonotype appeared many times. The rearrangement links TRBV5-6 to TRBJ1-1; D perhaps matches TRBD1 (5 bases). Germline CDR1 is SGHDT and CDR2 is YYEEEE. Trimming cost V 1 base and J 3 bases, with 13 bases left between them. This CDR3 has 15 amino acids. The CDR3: CASSLSGGSDTEAFF. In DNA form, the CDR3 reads TGTGCCAGCAGCTTGTCGGGGGGGAGCGACACTGAAGCTTTCTTT. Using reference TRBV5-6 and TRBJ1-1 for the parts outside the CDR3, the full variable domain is DAGVTQSPTHLIKTRGQQVTLRCSPKSGHDTVSWYQQALGQGPQFIFQYYEEEERQRGNFPDRFSGHQFPNYSSELNVNALLLGDSALYLCASSLSGGSDTEAFFGQGTRLTVV.

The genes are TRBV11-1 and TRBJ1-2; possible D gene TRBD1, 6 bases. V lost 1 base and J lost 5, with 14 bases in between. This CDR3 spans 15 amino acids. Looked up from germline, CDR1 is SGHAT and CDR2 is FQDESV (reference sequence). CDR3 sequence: CASSLVTGQGYGYTF. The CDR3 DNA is TGTGCCAGCAGCTTAGTTACAGGGCAGGGTTATGGCTACACCTTC.

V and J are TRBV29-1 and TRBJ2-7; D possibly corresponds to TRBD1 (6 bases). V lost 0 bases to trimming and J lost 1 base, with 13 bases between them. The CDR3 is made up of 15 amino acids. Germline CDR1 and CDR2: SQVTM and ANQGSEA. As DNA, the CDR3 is TGCAGCGTTGAAGATTGGTCCCAGGGGTCCTACGAGCAGTACTTC. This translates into CSVEDWSQGSYEQYF.

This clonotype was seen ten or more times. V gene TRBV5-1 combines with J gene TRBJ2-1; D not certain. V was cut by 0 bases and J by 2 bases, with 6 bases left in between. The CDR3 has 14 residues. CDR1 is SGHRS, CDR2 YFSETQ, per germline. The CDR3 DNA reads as TGCGCCAGCAGCTTGGACGCAACCTACAATGAGCAGTTCTTC. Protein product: CASSLDATYNEQFF.